Below are 32 T cell receptor beta chains sequenced from a single sample in a study of blood T cell repertoires in COVID-19. The repertoire was sequenced with immunoSEQ multiplex PCR; TCRdb's copy has only in-frame clones and lacks some. This table has 65,000 to 85,000 clones, over 65% appearing once. Sequencing input: peripheral blood. These receptors were obtained from a middle-aged man with active or convalescent COVID-19.

This chain uses TRBV5-5 with TRBJ1-5; D call uncertain. CDR3 length equals 18 residues. Looked up from germline, CDR1 is SGHKS and CDR2 is YYEKEE (reference sequence). V lost 1 base, J lost 2 bases, and 19 bases lay in between. The CDR3 sequence is CASSLSGFGLTGNQPQHF. Written as DNA, the CDR3 is TGTGCCAGCAGCTTGTCGGGGTTCGGCCTAACAGGCAATCAGCCCCAGCATTTT.

The V and J genes are TRBV14 and TRBJ2-1; 11 positions match TRBD2. Looked up from germline, CDR1 is SGHDN and CDR2 is FVKESK. V dropped 4 bases and J dropped 0; count of bases not matched to a gene: 2. The CDR3 length is 16 residues. The CDR3 nucleotides are TGTGCCAGCAGCCTAGCGGGGGGGTTCTCCTACAATGAGCAGTTCTTC. It translates to CASSLAGGFSYNEQFF.

The rearrangement joins TRBV14 to TRBJ2-2, with TRBD1 as a possible D gene (5 bases). The CDR3 contains 15 residues. Trimming removed 4 bases from V and 5 bases from J, with 14 bases in between. The V gene's germline CDR1 is SGHDN and CDR2 FVKESK. The CDR3 loop reads CASSPYLRVTGELFF. In DNA form, the CDR3 reads TGTGCCAGCAGCCCCTACCTCAGGGTTACCGGGGAGCTGTTTTTT.

This chain connects TRBV2 to TRBJ2-2; TRBD1 might be the D (5 bases). V was cut by 4 bases and J by 2 bases, with 8 bases left in between. Looked up from germline, CDR1 is SNHLY and CDR2 is FYNNEI. The CDR3 has 14 amino acids. CDR3 DNA sequence: TGTGCCAGCAGTGTGCAGGGCAACACCGGGGAGCTGTTTTTT. Protein sequence: CASSVQGNTGELFF.

The chain couples TRBV2 to TRBJ2-5; 8 bases line up with TRBD2. The germline V gene encodes CDR1 SNHLY and CDR2 FYNNEI. CDR3 size: 14 residues. The V and J ends lost 6 bases and 5 bases, in that order; junction bases with no gene match: 8. CDR3 sequence: CASRGGGFRETQYF. DNA of the CDR3: TGTGCCAGCAGAGGCGGGGGGTTCCGGGAGACCCAGTACTTC.

The genes are TRBV5-4 and TRBJ2-5; D gene unclear. V gave up 5 bases and J gave up 3 bases, with 11 bases separating them. Germline V gene lookup returns CDR1 SGHNT and CDR2 YYREEE (reference sequence). This CDR3 comprises 13 residues. The DNA of the CDR3 is TGTGCCAGCAGGTCAGACTGGGAAGAGACCCAGTACTTC. This encodes CASRSDWEETQYF.

This clone has only one observation. This chain joins TRBV6-6 and TRBJ2-3; 7 bases match TRBD2. The germline gives CDR1 MNHNY, CDR2 SVGAGI (reference sequence). This CDR3 is built from 15 residues. V lost 7 bases, J lost 3 bases, and 10 bases stayed unmatched. CDR3 nucleotide sequence: TGTGCCAGCACCCTGACTAGCCCCGAAACAGATACGCAGTATTTT. Its translation is CASTLTSPETDTQYF.

The chain recombines TRBV7-9 with TRBJ2-3; D gene ambiguous. This CDR3 contains 12 residues. Germline V gives CDR1 SEHNR, CDR2 FQNEAQ (reference sequence). V dropped 4 bases and J dropped 3 bases, with 5 bases sitting between them. The CDR3 here is CASSSVTDTQYF. In DNA form, the CDR3 reads TGTGCCAGCAGCTCAGTAACAGATACGCAGTATTTT.

This clone was counted at least ten times. The rearrangement joins TRBV29-1 to TRBJ1-1; D uncertain. Between the trimmed V and J ends, which lost 5 bases and 13 bases, there was a span of 29 bases. Germline V gene sequence: CDR1 SQVTM, CDR2 ANQGSEA. This CDR3 is 15 amino acids long. The DNA for the CDR3 is TGCAGCGTTCAGAGAAGTTCCGGAGCTTCGCGAAAAGGTTTCTTT. It yields the protein CSVQRSSGASRKGFF.

Written as DNA, the CDR3 is TGTGCCAGCTCACCACCACAGGGTGGTTCCTACAATGAGCAGTTCTTC. Translating it yields CASSPPQGGSYNEQFF. V gene TRBV18 combines with J gene TRBJ2-1, with a tentative D call TRBD1 (6 bases). There are 16 residues in the CDR3. Germline-derived CDR1 and CDR2 are KGHSH and LQKENI. Trimming took off 0 bases at V and 1 base at J, with 10 bases between the two ends.

J is TRBJ2-5 and V is TRBV7-9; TRBD2 matches 10 bases. The trim removed 1 base at V and 4 bases at J, leaving 6 bases unmatched. CDR3 length equals 16 residues. The germline gives CDR1 SEHNR, CDR2 FQNEAQ (reference sequence). The CDR3 sequence: CASSLGERGGTETQYF. The CDR3 region has the DNA TGTGCCAGCAGCTTAGGGGAGCGGGGGGGCACAGAGACCCAGTACTTC.

This rearrangement joins TRBV29-1 to TRBJ2-1; the D gene is possibly TRBD2 (6 bases). The germline CDR1 and CDR2 sequences are SQVTM and ANQGSEA. The CDR3 runs to 14 residues. The V gene lost 2 bases and the J gene lost 6 bases, with 14 bases spanning the gap. CDR3 in amino acids: CSVELGLGGNEQFF. Written as DNA, the CDR3 is TGCAGCGTTGAATTAGGGTTGGGGGGCAATGAGCAGTTCTTC.

This clone was observed once. This chain's CDR3 is CASSRYSVNTEAFF. CDR3 in DNA: TGCGCCAGCAGCAGATATTCAGTGAACACTGAAGCTTTCTTT. The rearrangement links TRBV5-1 to TRBJ1-1; D gene ambiguous. Per the germline V gene, CDR1 is SGHRS and CDR2 is YFSETQ. Deletions cut 4 bases from V and 0 bases from J, with 10 bases between. The CDR3 loop spans 14 amino acids.

This chain connects TRBV5-4 to TRBJ2-7, with a tentative D call TRBD1 (5 bases). V lost 0 bases and J 1 base, leaving 8 bases between the germline ends. The CDR3 is 14 residues long. Looked up from germline, CDR1 is SGHNT and CDR2 is YYREEE (reference sequence). CDR3 nucleotide sequence: TGTGCCAGCAGCTTGGCGCAGGGTTCCTACGAGCAGTACTTC. Protein product: CASSLAQGSYEQYF.

V is TRBV4-3 and J is TRBJ1-1; possibly TRBD1 for D (5 bases). Looked up from germline, CDR1 is LGHNA and CDR2 is YSLEER. The length of the CDR3 is 12 residues. The ends were cut back, 2 bases at V and 8 bases at J, with 9 bases in the middle. The CDR3 DNA is TGCGCCAGCAGCCAAATCCAGGGAGAAGCTTTCTTT. Its translation is CASSQIQGEAFF.

This clone was picked up a small number of times. The genes are TRBV7-3 and TRBJ1-2, with D hard to call. Deletions cut 5 bases from V and 8 bases from J, with 18 bases between. CDR3 length equals 14 residues. Germline V CDR1 and CDR2: SGHTA, FQGTGA. CDR3 sequence (DNA): TGTGCCAGCAGCCCCTCCGGGAATGCTGGGGGCTACACCTTC. Its protein is CASSPSGNAGGYTF.

The chain employs TRBV3-1 (or the pseudogene TRBV3-2) and TRBJ2-7; 7 bases are a match to TRBD1. Germline V gives CDR1 LGHDT, CDR2 YNNKEL (reference sequence). The CDR3 sequence is 14 residues long. The J segment lost 7 bases and the V segment lost 4 bases, leaving 10 bases of the junction unmatched. CDR3 amino acids: CASSPGQALTEQYF. The CDR3, as DNA: TGTGCCAGCAGCCCCGGACAGGCCCTTACGGAGCAGTACTTC.

The chain employs TRBV7-3 and TRBJ2-6; maybe TRBD1 (5 bases). The V end lost 5 bases, the J end lost 0 bases, and 14 bases lay between the germline ends. The germline V gene has CDR1 SGHTA and CDR2 FQGTGA. The CDR3 consists of 17 residues. The CDR3 nucleotides read TGTGCCAGCAGCCCGAACCGACAGATCTCTGGGGCCAACGTCCTGACTTTC. Translation gives CASSPNRQISGANVLTF.

The gene calls are TRBV29-1 and TRBJ1-2; 8 nucleotides line up with TRBD1. Losses at the gene ends were 3 bases for V and 6 bases for J; bases not matched to a gene: 3. Germline CDR1 is SQVTM and CDR2 is ANQGSEA. This CDR3 is 12 amino acids long. CDR3 nucleotides: TGCAGCGTTGACCCAGGGGGCAATGGCTACACCTTC. Residues: CSVDPGGNGYTF.

The V call is TRBV5-4, the J call TRBJ2-1; weak D call: TRBD2 (5 bases). Germline loops: CDR1 SGHNT, CDR2 YYREEE (reference sequence). The CDR3 sequence is 16 residues long. The V end was cut by 4 bases, the J end by 7 bases, with 21 bases between. CDR3: CASSPRARAGINEQFF. The CDR3 DNA reads TGTGCCAGCAGCCCGAGGGCTAGGGCTGGGATAAATGAGCAGTTCTTC. Supplemented by reference TRBV5-4 and TRBJ2-1, the full variable domain reads ETGVTQSPTHLIKTRGQQVTLRCSSQSGHNTVSWYQQALGQGPQFIFQYYREEENGRGNFPPRFSGLQFPNYSSELNVNALELDDSALYLCASSPRARAGINEQFFGPGTRLTVL.

The table lists this clone with a count of one. The genes are TRBV19 and TRBJ2-3; perhaps TRBD1 as D (5 bases). The germline gives CDR1 LNHDA, CDR2 SQIVND (reference sequence). V was shortened by 4 bases and J by 2 bases, with 10 bases between the two germline ends. This CDR3 has 14 residues. CDR3: CASSSRVLTDTQYF. The CDR3 bases are TGTGCCAGTAGTAGCAGGGTTCTCACAGATACGCAGTATTTT.

The chain couples TRBV9 to TRBJ1-1; D remains ambiguous. This CDR3 spans 13 amino acids. Germline V gene lookup returns CDR1 SGDLS and CDR2 YYNGEE. V lost 1 base to trimming and J lost 10 bases, with 14 bases between them. CDR3 nucleotide sequence: TGTGCCAGCAGCGTAAATGAGGCGTCTAGAGCTTTCTTT. Translated, it gives CASSVNEASRAFF.

The rearrangement joins TRBV30 to TRBJ1-2; D possibly corresponds to TRBD1 (6 bases). V lost 1 base to trimming and J lost 0 bases, with 6 bases between them. The CDR3 totals 13 residues. Germline V gene lookup returns CDR1 GTSNPN and CDR2 SVGIG (reference sequence). CDR3 loop: CAWSDRANYGYTF. The CDR3 nucleotides are TGTGCCTGGAGTGACAGGGCTAACTATGGCTACACCTTC.

The V and J genes are TRBV7-6 and TRBJ2-7, with D possibly being TRBD2 (7 bases). Germline lookup yields CDR1 SGHVS and CDR2 FNYEAQ. Trimming cost V 1 base and J 4 bases, with 11 bases left between them. This CDR3 comprises 14 residues. The DNA for the CDR3 is TGTGCCAGCAGCTTAGGGGGGGGCGGTTACGAGCAGTACTTC. It codes for CASSLGGGGYEQYF.

This sequence joins TRBV6-5 and TRBJ1-1, with TRBD1 as a possible D gene (5 bases). This CDR3 is 14 amino acids long. V was clipped by 7 bases and J by 4 bases, with 16 bases between them. Germline V gene lookup returns CDR1 MNHEY and CDR2 SVGAGI. CDR3 coding DNA: TGTGCCAGCACGCTTTACGGGGGGGGCACTGAAGCTTTCTTT. As protein: CASTLYGGGTEAFF.

The J gene is TRBJ2-7, the V gene TRBV5-1, with 11 positions matching TRBD1. V was clipped by 6 bases and J by 0 bases; unmatched bases: 5. Per germline, CDR1 SGHRS and CDR2 YFSETQ. This CDR3 region has 15 residues. CDR3 bases: TGCGCCAGCACGCGGACAGGGGGCAGCTCCTACGAGCAGTACTTC. Translation: CASTRTGGSSYEQYF.

The chain recombines TRBV3-1 (or the pseudogene TRBV3-2) with TRBJ2-1; 11 nucleotides match TRBD2. CDR1 is LGHDT and CDR2 is YNNKEL in the germline V gene (reference sequence). The CDR3 contains 15 residues. The trim removed 1 base at V and 9 bases at J, leaving 5 bases unmatched. CDR3: CASSQGLAGGGEQFF. Written as DNA, the CDR3 is TGTGCCAGCAGCCAAGGGCTAGCGGGGGGAGGTGAGCAGTTCTTC.

The V call is TRBV12-5, the J call TRBJ1-5; 9 bases align to TRBD1. Germline CDR1 is LGHNT and CDR2 is FRNRAP. J was trimmed by 11 bases and V by 0 bases; bases with no gene match: 11. This CDR3 has 16 amino acids. For the CDR3, the DNA is TGTGCTAGTGGTTTGGTACTGGGACAGGGCCAATGGGCCCAGCATTTT. Amino acid sequence: CASGLVLGQGQWAQHF.

This chain links TRBV10-1 with TRBJ1-1; D is unresolved. V shed 8 bases and J shed 0 bases, with 4 bases lying between them. In germline, CDR1 is WNHNN, CDR2 SYGVQD (reference sequence). The CDR3 spans 11 residues. The CDR3 sequence: CASPLNTEAFF. The CDR3 DNA reads as TGCGCCAGCCCTCTGAACACTGAAGCTTTCTTT.

This clone has a handful of counts. The chain has TRBV7-9 and TRBJ1-6; D is uncertain. Trimming left V 1 base short and J 10 bases short, with 8 bases between. The CDR3 sequence is 13 residues long. CDR1 and CDR2 (germline): SEHNR, FQNEAQ (reference sequence). The CDR3 reads CASSLGAISPLHF. The CDR3 DNA follows: TGTGCCAGCAGCTTAGGAGCCATATCACCCCTCCACTTT.

The chain recombines TRBV15 with TRBJ1-1; 9 bases are shared with TRBD1. Germline V gives CDR1 LNHNV, CDR2 YYDKDF (reference sequence). V shed 0 bases and J 1 base; nucleotides not matched to a gene: 0. The CDR3 loop spans 15 amino acids. The CDR3 coding sequence is TGTGCCACCAGCAGAGAGGACAGGGGGAACACTGAAGCTTTCTTT. Protein: CATSREDRGNTEAFF.

The rearrangement joins TRBV2 to TRBJ2-3, with D possibly matching TRBD2 (6 bases). Germline loops: CDR1 SNHLY, CDR2 FYNNEI. Trimming cost V 5 bases and J 6 bases, with 12 bases left between them. CDR3 length: 13 residues. The CDR3 sequence: CASSTSGRDTQYF. The CDR3 DNA follows: TGTGCCAGCAGTACCTCGGGGAGGGATACGCAGTATTTT.